These T cell receptor beta chains were read from a single sample in a study of control samples from healthy donors and cancer patients. Repertoires were generated with immunoSEQ multiplex PCR, while TCRdb's copy carries only in-frame clones and drops some. The sample shows some 130,000 clones, roughly 91% of them seen only once. Sequenced: PBMCs. The receptor set was obtained from a man aged 50 to 60 with head and neck cancer. Both conserved end residues are part of each CDR3. D genes are given only for firm matches. Part of the rows lack a size; the others show once, few, many or a class for expanded clones.

cdr3_nt: TGTGCCAGCAGCACCTACGGGGAGGAAGCTTTCTTT
cdr3_aa: CASSTYGEEAFF
j_call: TRBJ1-1
clone_size: -
d_call: -
v_call: TRBV9

cdr3_nt: TGCGCCAGCAGCCACACAGGGATTGACACTGAAGCTTTCTTT
cdr3_aa: CASSHTGIDTEAFF
j_call: TRBJ1-1
clone_size: -
d_call: -
v_call: TRBV5-1

cdr3_nt: TGTGCCAGCAGCACCCACGACAGGGATTCACCCCTCCACTTT
cdr3_aa: CASSTHDRDSPLHF
j_call: TRBJ1-6
clone_size: -
d_call: TRBD1
v_call: TRBV9

cdr3_nt: TGCGCCAGCAGCATTGGCTGGGGAACTGAAGCTTTCTTT
cdr3_aa: CASSIGWGTEAFF
j_call: TRBJ1-1
clone_size: -
d_call: -
v_call: TRBV5-1

cdr3_nt: TGTGCCAGCAGTTCCAATGGAGGGCAGTTCTTC
cdr3_aa: CASSSNGGQFF
j_call: TRBJ2-1
clone_size: -
d_call: -
v_call: TRBV27

cdr3_nt: TGTGCCAGCAGTTTAGTTGGGGTAAAGGAGCAGTTCTTC
cdr3_aa: CASSLVGVKEQFF
j_call: TRBJ2-1
clone_size: -
d_call: -
v_call: TRBV12-3/TRBV12-4

cdr3_nt: TGTGCCAGCAGCGTAGACAGCTTTGCCCCCTCTGGGGCCAACGTCCTGACTTTC
cdr3_aa: CASSVDSFAPSGANVLTF
j_call: TRBJ2-6
clone_size: -
d_call: -
v_call: TRBV9

cdr3_nt: TGTGCCAGCAGCTCAGCTAGCGGGGGGGCGTTAGAGACCCAGTACTTC
cdr3_aa: CASSSASGGALETQYF
j_call: TRBJ2-5
clone_size: -
d_call: TRBD2
v_call: TRBV4-2

cdr3_nt: TGTGCCAGCAGCGAGGGAAGCGGGGGGGATAGCACAGATACGCAGTATTTT
cdr3_aa: CASSEGSGGDSTDTQYF
j_call: TRBJ2-3
clone_size: -
d_call: -
v_call: TRBV21-1

cdr3_nt: TGTGCCAGCAGTCCTAGTTGGGGGTCTGGAAACACCATATATTTT
cdr3_aa: CASSPSWGSGNTIYF
j_call: TRBJ1-3
clone_size: -
d_call: -
v_call: TRBV7-9

cdr3_nt: TGTGCCAGCAGCTTAGAAGGCGGAGTCAACACCGGGGAGCTGTTTTTT
cdr3_aa: CASSLEGGVNTGELFF
j_call: TRBJ2-2
clone_size: -
d_call: -
v_call: TRBV7-2

cdr3_nt: TGTGCCAGCAGTTCCCATGGGGGCGCGGACTATGGCTACACCTTC
cdr3_aa: CASSSHGGADYGYTF
j_call: TRBJ1-2
clone_size: -
d_call: -
v_call: TRBV6-6

cdr3_nt: TGCAGTGCTAGTGGGGGAGCGGGCACCGGGGAGCTGTTTTTT
cdr3_aa: CSASGGAGTGELFF
j_call: TRBJ2-2
clone_size: -
d_call: -
v_call: TRBV20-1

cdr3_nt: TGTGCCAGCAGCCAGAGGGGCCTTTACGTCTATGGCTACACCTTC
cdr3_aa: CASSQRGLYVYGYTF
j_call: TRBJ1-2
clone_size: -
d_call: -
v_call: TRBV28

cdr3_nt: TGCGCCAGCAGCTTGGGCCGGACAGGGTTATCGAAGGGAAACACCATATATTTT
cdr3_aa: CASSLGRTGLSKGNTIYF
j_call: TRBJ1-3
clone_size: -
d_call: TRBD1
v_call: TRBV5-1

cdr3_nt: TGTGCCAGCAGCCAAGATCGACCCACCGGGCAGGCGAACACTGAAGCTTTCTTT
cdr3_aa: CASSQDRPTGQANTEAFF
j_call: TRBJ1-1
clone_size: few
d_call: -
v_call: TRBV3-1/TRBV3-2

cdr3_nt: TGTGCCAGCAGCCCCGGACCAGGGCTGGATGAGCAGTTCTTC
cdr3_aa: CASSPGPGLDEQFF
j_call: TRBJ2-1
clone_size: -
d_call: -
v_call: TRBV11-3

cdr3_nt: TGTGCCAGCAGCTTAACGTCCGGGTGGACCCAGTACTTC
cdr3_aa: CASSLTSGWTQYF
j_call: TRBJ2-5
clone_size: once
d_call: -
v_call: TRBV7-3

cdr3_nt: TGTGCCAGCAGCTCAACGGGGGACCCTTCGGTCACTGAAGCTTTCTTT
cdr3_aa: CASSSTGDPSVTEAFF
j_call: TRBJ1-1
clone_size: once
d_call: -
v_call: TRBV4-2

cdr3_nt: TGTGCCAGCAACCCTCAGGGGGGGCGCTACAATGAGCAGTTCTTC
cdr3_aa: CASNPQGGRYNEQFF
j_call: TRBJ2-1
clone_size: -
d_call: -
v_call: TRBV7-2

cdr3_nt: TGTGCCAGCAGCTTGGTTGCTAGCGGGGACCCAAACACCGGGGAGCTGTTTTTT
cdr3_aa: CASSLVASGDPNTGELFF
j_call: TRBJ2-2
clone_size: once
d_call: TRBD2
v_call: TRBV5-4

cdr3_nt: TGTGCCAGCAGTTACTCGAGGGCTGGAAACACCATATATTTT
cdr3_aa: CASSYSRAGNTIYF
j_call: TRBJ1-3
clone_size: -
d_call: -
v_call: TRBV6-5

cdr3_nt: TGTGCCAGCACAGAACTGAGAAACTATGGCTACACCTTC
cdr3_aa: CASTELRNYGYTF
j_call: TRBJ1-2
clone_size: -
d_call: -
v_call: TRBV12-3/TRBV12-4

cdr3_nt: TGTGCCAGCAGCTTACTGGGAAGGAGTTTAGAGCAGTACTTC
cdr3_aa: CASSLLGRSLEQYF
j_call: TRBJ2-7
clone_size: -
d_call: -
v_call: TRBV7-2

cdr3_nt: TGTGCCAGCAGCCCGGGACAGGGGATCTACGAGCAGTACTTC
cdr3_aa: CASSPGQGIYEQYF
j_call: TRBJ2-7
clone_size: -
d_call: TRBD1
v_call: TRBV7-2

cdr3_nt: TGTGCCAGCTCACCACCGTACCGACTAACCCAAAGCACAGATACGCAGTATTTT
cdr3_aa: CASSPPYRLTQSTDTQYF
j_call: TRBJ2-3
clone_size: -
d_call: -
v_call: TRBV18

cdr3_nt: TGTGCCAGCAGACGGACGTCGGGGGAGCAGTACTTC
cdr3_aa: CASRRTSGEQYF
j_call: TRBJ2-7
clone_size: -
d_call: -
v_call: TRBV11-2

cdr3_nt: TGCGCCAGCAGCTGGGTGGGACAGATGGACACCGGGGAGCTGTTTTTT
cdr3_aa: CASSWVGQMDTGELFF
j_call: TRBJ2-2
clone_size: -
d_call: TRBD1
v_call: TRBV5-1

cdr3_nt: TGTGCCAGCAGCTACGGTCAAACTAGCACAGATACGCAGTATTTT
cdr3_aa: CASSYGQTSTDTQYF
j_call: TRBJ2-3
clone_size: -
d_call: -
v_call: TRBV7-9

cdr3_nt: TGTGCCAGCAGCTTACGGGCACCTCAGAACACTGAAGCTTTCTTT
cdr3_aa: CASSLRAPQNTEAFF
j_call: TRBJ1-1
clone_size: -
d_call: -
v_call: TRBV13

cdr3_nt: TGTGCCAGCAGCCCGCCCACAGACAGGGTTTGGGAAAAACTGTTTTTT
cdr3_aa: CASSPPTDRVWEKLFF
j_call: TRBJ1-4
clone_size: -
d_call: TRBD1
v_call: TRBV7-8

cdr3_nt: TGTGCCAGTAGTATTTCGGGTAGGGGAAGCCGAAATAATTCACCCCTCCACTTT
cdr3_aa: CASSISGRGSRNNSPLHF
j_call: TRBJ1-6
clone_size: -
d_call: -
v_call: TRBV19

cdr3_nt: TGCGCCAGCAGCTTGGGGGACAGGGGTTATGAAAAACTGTTTTTT
cdr3_aa: CASSLGDRGYEKLFF
j_call: TRBJ1-4
clone_size: -
d_call: TRBD1
v_call: TRBV5-1

cdr3_nt: TGTGCCAGCAGCGCGGAATACGGGGGGACCCAGTACTTC
cdr3_aa: CASSAEYGGTQYF
j_call: TRBJ2-5
clone_size: -
d_call: -
v_call: TRBV9

cdr3_nt: TGTGCCAGCAGCTTAATAGGCGGAACAGGGTCTAGGGAGCAGTACTTC
cdr3_aa: CASSLIGGTGSREQYF
j_call: TRBJ2-7
clone_size: -
d_call: -
v_call: TRBV7-8

cdr3_nt: TGTGCCAGCAGCGTAGAAGAGCGCCCGGCCCAGCATTTT
cdr3_aa: CASSVEERPAQHF
j_call: TRBJ1-5
clone_size: -
d_call: -
v_call: TRBV9

cdr3_nt: TGTGCCAGCAGCCAGAGTTGGGGGAGTGCCACTGAAGCTTTCTTT
cdr3_aa: CASSQSWGSATEAFF
j_call: TRBJ1-1
clone_size: -
d_call: -
v_call: TRBV4-2

cdr3_nt: TGCAGCGTTGGACAGTACAATCAGCCCCAGCATTTT
cdr3_aa: CSVGQYNQPQHF
j_call: TRBJ1-5
clone_size: -
d_call: -
v_call: TRBV29-1

cdr3_nt: TGTGCCAGCAGTTTAACCGGGACAGGGGGGAGCTATGGCTACACCTTC
cdr3_aa: CASSLTGTGGSYGYTF
j_call: TRBJ1-2
clone_size: -
d_call: TRBD1
v_call: TRBV28

cdr3_nt: TGTGCCAGCAGCTTTTCCAGGGGTGAGCAGTTCTTC
cdr3_aa: CASSFSRGEQFF
j_call: TRBJ2-1
clone_size: -
d_call: -
v_call: TRBV11-3

cdr3_nt: TGTGCCAGCAGGCGCCGACAGGGAACCTCCTACGAGCAGTACTTC
cdr3_aa: CASRRRQGTSYEQYF
j_call: TRBJ2-7
clone_size: -
d_call: TRBD1
v_call: TRBV6-6